This T cell receptor beta chain was sequenced during a study of T cell responses to AZD1222 COVID-19 vaccine. Findings and caveats of the study: Vaccine-related CD4 TCRs covered spike, predominating at 160-218 and 743-854. White British ancestry dominated among donors, who included more females, and clonal diversity was possibly underestimated.

This clone has a single count. Antigen: not known. TCRdb's table, derived via immunoSEQ multiplex PCR, lists solely in-frame clones and lacks some. The data show about 100,000 clones, around nine tenths seen once. V lost 3 bases and J 5 bases, leaving 32 bases between the germline ends. This CDR3 has 20 residues. Germline CDR1 and CDR2: ENHRY and SYGVKD. The rearrangement links TRBV10-3 to TRBJ2-7; D tentatively reads TRBD1 or TRBD2 (5 bases each). Material: peripheral blood, obtained on day 0 of AZD1222 vaccination. The sequence was obtained from an adult in good health. For the CDR3, the DNA is TGTGCCATCAGTGACCCTCACAAGCCCCGGGATAGGGCAGGGTGGAACGAGCAGTACTTC. Translating gives CAISDPHKPRDRAGWNEQYF.